The source of this T cell receptor (beta chain) is a study of T cell responses to AZD1222 COVID-19 vaccine. Notes on the study in general: As reported, nearly half of all spike-specific TCRs target variant regions that are unmutated. Researchers took repertoire samples only after the peak T cell response had come.

Germline V gene lookup returns CDR1 SGHRS and CDR2 YFSETQ. Trimming pared 0 bases from V and 2 bases from J, leaving 19 bases between. CDR3 length: 18 residues. Comments on this clone: Its specificity is unknown.

Assay used: immunoSEQ multiplex PCR; TCRdb lists only in-frame clones, some missing. The sample consists of about 150,000 clones, about 90% of them appearing once. The genes are TRBV5-1 and TRBJ2-3; D might be TRBD2 (5 bases). The sequence came from an adult in good health. The specimen was peripheral blood, collected on day 0 of AZD1222 vaccination. The CDR3 DNA follows: TGCGCCAGCAGCTTGGCTACGGGTGGCGGGTTGGACACAGATACGCAGTATTTT. Protein product: CASSLATGGGLDTDTQYF.